This T cell receptor beta chain was observed in a study of vaccination and CD4 T cells after COVID-19. About the study: It was a median around 93 days after diagnosis, with a range of 35 to 161, that post-COVID samples were drawn. SARS-CoV-2, HCoV-NL63, HCoV-OC43 and HCoV-229E supplied the overlapping spike peptides used to stimulate cells. Each of the control cultures got a CEFX pool, an HIV-1 Nef pool, or no peptide.

Trimming took off 6 bases at V and 5 bases at J, with 17 bases between the two ends. The CDR3 totals 15 residues. Germline lookup yields CDR1 LNHDA and CDR2 SQIVND (reference sequence). This clonotype was recorded a few times. Its antigen is undetermined. The Oncomine TCR Beta short-read assay sequenced DNA from cultured CD4+ T cells. Scientists extracted genomic DNA from CD4+ T cells grown in culture. From the PCR reads, TCRdb called clonotypes with MiXCR, one entry per CDR3 protein. Of roughly 9,800 distinct CDR3 sequences listed, roughly 23% were seen once; the top ten hold about a quarter. Documented treatment: 10-day PBMC culture with coronavirus spike peptide pools or control peptides (ViraFEST assay).

The sequencing used CD4+ T cells from blood, cultured in vitro, collected before SARS-CoV-2 vaccination. This TCR was sampled from a human donor who received a COVID-19 vaccine. This sequence joins TRBV19 and TRBJ2-4; tentative D call: TRBD2 (5 bases). CDR3 sequence (DNA): TGTGCCAGTAGAAACGCGGTCCTCGGGGAAAACATTCAGTACTTC. Protein sequence: CASRNAVLGENIQYF.